This T cell receptor beta chain derives from a study of shared clonotypes between healthy human individuals. The study, taken as a whole, reports: Between several donors, naive CD4 clonotypes were shared at a level of about 5%.

Turning to this clone: Its specificity is not known.

The CDR3 runs 14 residues. V was shortened by 4 bases and J by 3 bases, with 12 bases between the two germline ends. Germline CDR1 and CDR2: SGHTA and FQGNSA. Per the authors' pipeline: Junction-only sequences without quality scores came from ImmunoSEQ, so filtering differed. The table came from immunoSEQ multiplex PCR; TCRdb's copy has only in-frame clones and leaves some out. Clone size and the V and J calls come from that table; the DNA yielded D and trimming. The sample contains roughly 2.6 million clones, approximately 94% of which appear only once. The clonotype comes from a man younger than 35 in good health. V and J are TRBV7-2 and TRBJ1-1; D uncertain. Sequenced sample: naive CD4+ T cells sorted from blood. Documented subset: CD45RA+ positively selected. Here the CDR3 DNA reads TGTGCCAGCAGCTGGCAGGACTTATACACTGAAGCTTTCTTT. This encodes CASSWQDLYTEAFF.